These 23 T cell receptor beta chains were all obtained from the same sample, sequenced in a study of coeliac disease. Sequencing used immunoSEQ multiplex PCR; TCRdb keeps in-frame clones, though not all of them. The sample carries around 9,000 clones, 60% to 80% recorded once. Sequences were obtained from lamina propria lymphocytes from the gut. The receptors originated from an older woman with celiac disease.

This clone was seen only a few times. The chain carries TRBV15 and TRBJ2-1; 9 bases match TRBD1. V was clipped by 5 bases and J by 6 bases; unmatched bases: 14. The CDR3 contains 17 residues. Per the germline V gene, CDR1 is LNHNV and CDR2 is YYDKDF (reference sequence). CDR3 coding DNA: TGTGCCACCAGCGGAATTCTTGGGGGGACAGGGTCCAATGAGCAGTTCTTC. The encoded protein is CATSGILGGTGSNEQFF.

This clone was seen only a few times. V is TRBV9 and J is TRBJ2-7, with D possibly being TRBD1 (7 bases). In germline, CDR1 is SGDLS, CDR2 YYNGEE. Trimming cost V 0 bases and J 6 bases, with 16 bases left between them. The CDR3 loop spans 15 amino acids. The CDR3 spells CASSVEGTAGSEQYF. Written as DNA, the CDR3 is TGTGCCAGCAGCGTAGAGGGGACAGCGGGCTCCGAGCAGTACTTC.

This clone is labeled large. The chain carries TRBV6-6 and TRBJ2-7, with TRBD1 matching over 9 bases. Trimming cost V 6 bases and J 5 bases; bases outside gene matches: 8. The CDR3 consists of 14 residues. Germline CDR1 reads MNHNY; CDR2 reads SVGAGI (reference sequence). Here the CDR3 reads CASRAGQGFNEQYF. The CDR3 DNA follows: TGTGCCAGCAGAGCGGGACAGGGTTTCAACGAGCAGTACTTC.

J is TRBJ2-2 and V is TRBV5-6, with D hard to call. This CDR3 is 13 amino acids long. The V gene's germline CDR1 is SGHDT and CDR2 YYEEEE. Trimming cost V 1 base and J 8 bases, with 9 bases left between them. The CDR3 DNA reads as TGTGCCAGCAGCTTGATTCTATCAGGGGAGCTGTTTTTT. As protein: CASSLILSGELFF.

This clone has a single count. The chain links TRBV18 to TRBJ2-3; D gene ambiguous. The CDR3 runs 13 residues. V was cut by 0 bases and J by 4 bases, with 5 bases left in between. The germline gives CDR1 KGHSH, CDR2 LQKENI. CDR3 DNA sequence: TGTGCCAGCTCACCACCATCAGCAGATACGCAGTATTTT. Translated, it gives CASSPPSADTQYF.

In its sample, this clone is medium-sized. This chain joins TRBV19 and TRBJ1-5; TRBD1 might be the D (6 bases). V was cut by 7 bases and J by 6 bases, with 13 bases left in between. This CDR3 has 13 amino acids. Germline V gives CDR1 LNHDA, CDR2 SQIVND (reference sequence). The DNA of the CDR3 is TGTGCCAGTACCTCCTTGGGGGCTCAGCCCCAGCATTTT. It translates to CASTSLGAQPQHF.

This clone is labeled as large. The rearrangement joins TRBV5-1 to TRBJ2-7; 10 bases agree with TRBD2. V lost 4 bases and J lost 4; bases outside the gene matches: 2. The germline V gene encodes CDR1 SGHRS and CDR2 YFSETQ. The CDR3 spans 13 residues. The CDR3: CASSKREGYEQYF. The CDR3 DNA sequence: TGCGCCAGCAGCAAGCGGGAGGGGTACGAGCAGTACTTC.

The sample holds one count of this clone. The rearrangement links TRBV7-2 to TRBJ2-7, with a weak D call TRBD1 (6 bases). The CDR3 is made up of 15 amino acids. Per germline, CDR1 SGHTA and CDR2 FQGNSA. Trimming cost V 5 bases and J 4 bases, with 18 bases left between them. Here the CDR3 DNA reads TGTGCCAGCAGCCGGGGTGACAGGAGAGCTTACGAGCAGTACTTC. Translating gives CASSRGDRRAYEQYF.

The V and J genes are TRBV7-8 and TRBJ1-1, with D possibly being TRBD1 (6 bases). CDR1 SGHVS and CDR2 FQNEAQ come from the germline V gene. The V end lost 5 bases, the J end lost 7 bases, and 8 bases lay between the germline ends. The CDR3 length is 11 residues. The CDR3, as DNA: TGTGCCAGCAGCCCGGGACATGAAGCTTTCTTT. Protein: CASSPGHEAFF. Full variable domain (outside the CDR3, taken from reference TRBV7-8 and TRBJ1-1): GAGVSQSPRYKVAKRGQDVALRCDPISGHVSLFWYQQALGQGPEFLTYFQNEAQLDKSGLPSDRFFAERPEGSVSTLKIQRTQQEDSAVYLCASSPGHEAFFGQGTRLTVV.

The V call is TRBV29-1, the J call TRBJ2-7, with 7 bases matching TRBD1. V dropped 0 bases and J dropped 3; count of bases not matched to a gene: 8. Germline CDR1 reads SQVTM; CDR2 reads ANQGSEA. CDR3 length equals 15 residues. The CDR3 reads CSVEETGTVNYEQYF. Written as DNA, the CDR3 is TGCAGCGTTGAAGAAACCGGGACAGTAAACTACGAGCAGTACTTC.

CDR3 in DNA: TGTGCCAGCAGCCGGGGGGCGGGCACAGATACGCAGTATTTT. Translated: CASSRGAGTDTQYF. This sequence joins TRBV7-3 and TRBJ2-3; the D gene is possibly TRBD2 (7 bases). The germline CDR1 and CDR2 sequences are SGHTA and FQGTGA. This CDR3 contains 14 residues. The V gene lost 5 bases and the J gene lost 1 base, with 10 bases spanning the gap.

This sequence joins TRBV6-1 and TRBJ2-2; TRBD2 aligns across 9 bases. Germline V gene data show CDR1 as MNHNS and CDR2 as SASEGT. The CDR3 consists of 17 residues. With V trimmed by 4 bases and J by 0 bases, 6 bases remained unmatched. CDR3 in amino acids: CASSGRLADPNTGELFF. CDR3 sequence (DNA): TGTGCCAGCAGTGGTCGACTAGCGGACCCGAACACCGGGGAGCTGTTTTTT.

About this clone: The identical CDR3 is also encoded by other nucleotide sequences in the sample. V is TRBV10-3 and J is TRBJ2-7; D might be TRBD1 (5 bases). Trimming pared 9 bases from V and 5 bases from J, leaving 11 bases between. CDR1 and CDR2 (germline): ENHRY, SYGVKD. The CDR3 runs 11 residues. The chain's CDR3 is CAIMQGDEQYF. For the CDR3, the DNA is TGTGCCATTATGCAGGGTGACGAGCAGTACTTC.

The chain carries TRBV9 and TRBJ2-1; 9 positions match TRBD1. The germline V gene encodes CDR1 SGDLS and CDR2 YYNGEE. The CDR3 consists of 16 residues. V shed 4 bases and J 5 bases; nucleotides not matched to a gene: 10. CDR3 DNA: TGTGCCAGCAGCCCCACGGCGGGACAGGGAAACAATGAGCAGTTCTTC. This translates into CASSPTAGQGNNEQFF.

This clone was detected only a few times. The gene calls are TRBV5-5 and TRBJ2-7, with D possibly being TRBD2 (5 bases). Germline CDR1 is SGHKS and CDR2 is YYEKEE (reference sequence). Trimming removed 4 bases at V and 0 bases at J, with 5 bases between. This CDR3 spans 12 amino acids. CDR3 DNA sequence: TGTGCCAGCAGCGGGAGCTCCTACGAGCAGTACTTC. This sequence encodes CASSGSSYEQYF.

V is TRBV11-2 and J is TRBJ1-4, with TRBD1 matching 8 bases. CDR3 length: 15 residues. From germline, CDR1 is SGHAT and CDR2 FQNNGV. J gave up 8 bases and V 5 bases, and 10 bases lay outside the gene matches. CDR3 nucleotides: TGTGCCAGCAGCCGTAGCACAGGGGGAGGGGAAAAACTGTTTTTT. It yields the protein CASSRSTGGGEKLFF.

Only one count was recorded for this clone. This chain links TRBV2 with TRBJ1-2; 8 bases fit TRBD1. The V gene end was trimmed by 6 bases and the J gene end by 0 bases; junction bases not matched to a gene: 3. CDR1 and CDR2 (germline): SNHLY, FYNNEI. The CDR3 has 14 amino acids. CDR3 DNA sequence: TGTGCCAGCAGGGGGACAGGATCTAACTATGGCTACACCTTC. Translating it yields CASRGTGSNYGYTF.

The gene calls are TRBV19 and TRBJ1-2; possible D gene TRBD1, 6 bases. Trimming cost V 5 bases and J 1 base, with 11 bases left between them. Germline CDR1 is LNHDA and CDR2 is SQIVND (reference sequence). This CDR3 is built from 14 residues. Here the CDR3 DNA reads TGTGCCAGTAGTGTGGGGACAAATAACTATGGCTACACCTTC. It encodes CASSVGTNNYGYTF.

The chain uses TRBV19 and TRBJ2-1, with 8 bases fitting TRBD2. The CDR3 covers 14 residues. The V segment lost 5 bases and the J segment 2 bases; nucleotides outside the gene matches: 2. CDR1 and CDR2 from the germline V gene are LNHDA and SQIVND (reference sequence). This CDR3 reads CASSRSGAYNEQFF. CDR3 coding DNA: TGTGCCAGTAGTCGTAGCGGGGCCTACAATGAGCAGTTCTTC.

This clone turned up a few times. CDR3 sequence (DNA): TGTGCCAGCACCCCCCCCGGGGGGCAGGCTTTCTTT. It codes for CASTPPGGQAFF. The chain carries TRBV28 and TRBJ1-1, with D perhaps TRBD1 (6 bases). V lost 7 bases and J lost 11, with 17 bases in between. The CDR3 runs 12 residues. The germline V gene has CDR1 MDHEN and CDR2 SYDVKM.

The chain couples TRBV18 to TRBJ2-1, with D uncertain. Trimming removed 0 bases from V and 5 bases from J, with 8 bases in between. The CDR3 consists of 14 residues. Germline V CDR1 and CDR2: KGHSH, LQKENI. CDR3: CASSPPARNNEQFF. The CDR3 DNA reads TGTGCCAGCTCACCACCAGCCAGGAACAATGAGCAGTTCTTC.

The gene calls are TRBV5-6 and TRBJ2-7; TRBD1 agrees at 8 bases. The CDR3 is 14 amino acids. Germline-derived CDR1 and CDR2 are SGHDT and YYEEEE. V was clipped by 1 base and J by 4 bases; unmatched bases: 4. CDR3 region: CASSLTGQGYEQYF. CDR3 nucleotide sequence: TGTGCCAGCAGCTTGACTGGACAGGGATACGAGCAGTACTTC.

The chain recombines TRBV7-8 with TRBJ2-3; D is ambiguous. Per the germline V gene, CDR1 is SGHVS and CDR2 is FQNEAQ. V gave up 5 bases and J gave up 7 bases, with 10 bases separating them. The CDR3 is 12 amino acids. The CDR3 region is CASSPSRYTQYF. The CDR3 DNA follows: TGTGCCAGCAGCCCCTCCCGGTATACGCAGTATTTT.